This T cell receptor (beta chain) comes out of a study of T-cell reconstitution after alpha-beta-depleted transplantation in children. Ten or more counts support this clonotype. The V end lost 0 bases, the J end lost 5 bases, and 5 bases lay between the germline ends. The CDR3 spans 12 residues. Looked up from germline, CDR1 is SGHRS and CDR2 is YFSETQ. This sample's TCRbeta library carried unique molecular identifier barcodes. TCRdb recomputed calls from the PCR reads with MiXCR, one row per CDR3 protein. This sample has some 200,000 distinct CDR3 sequences, with 13% to 15% found just once. This chain uses TRBV5-1 with TRBJ2-5; D gene ambiguous. This material consisted of PBMCs from the stem cell graft donor, taken from the stem cell graft. The receptor was isolated from a human donor who donated a stem cell graft to a child with acute lymphoblastic leukemia. This CDR3 reads CASSLAWETQYF. The CDR3 nucleotides are TGCGCCAGCAGCTTGGCTTGGGAGACCCAGTACTTC.